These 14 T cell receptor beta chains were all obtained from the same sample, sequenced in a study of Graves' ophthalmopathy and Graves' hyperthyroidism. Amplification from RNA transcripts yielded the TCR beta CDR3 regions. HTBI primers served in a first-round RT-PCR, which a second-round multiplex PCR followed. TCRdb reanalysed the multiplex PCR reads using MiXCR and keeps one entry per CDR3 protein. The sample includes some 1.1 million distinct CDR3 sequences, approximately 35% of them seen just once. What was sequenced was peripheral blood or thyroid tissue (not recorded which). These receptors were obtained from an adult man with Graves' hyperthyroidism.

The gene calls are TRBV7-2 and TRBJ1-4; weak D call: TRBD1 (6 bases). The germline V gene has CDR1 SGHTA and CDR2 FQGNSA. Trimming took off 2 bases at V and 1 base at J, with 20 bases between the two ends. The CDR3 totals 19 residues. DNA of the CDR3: TGTGCCAGCAGCTTAATGGGGGGGGACAACCGTAGAACTAATGAAAAACTGTTTTTT. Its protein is CASSLMGGDNRRTNEKLFF. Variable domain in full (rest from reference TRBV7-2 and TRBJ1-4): GAGVSQSPSNKVTEKGKDVELRCDPISGHTALYWYRQSLGQGLEFLIYFQGNSAPDKSGLPSDRFSAERTGGSVSTLTIQRTQQEDSAVYLCASSLMGGDNRRTNEKLFFGSGTQLSVL.

This CDR3 reads CASPASPLANTGELFF. DNA for the CDR3: TGTGCCAGCCCCGCCAGCCCTCTGGCGAACACCGGGGAGCTGTTTTTT. The V and J genes are TRBV12-3 or TRBV12-4 and TRBJ2-2; D is unresolved. This CDR3 comprises 16 residues. With 8 bases removed from V and 0 bases from J, the gap between germline ends came to 16 bases.

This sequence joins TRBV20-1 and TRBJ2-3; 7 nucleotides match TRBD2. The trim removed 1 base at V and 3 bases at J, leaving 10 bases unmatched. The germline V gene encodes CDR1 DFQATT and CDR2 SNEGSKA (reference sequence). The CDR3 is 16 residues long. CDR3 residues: CSARGSGGSGTDTQYF. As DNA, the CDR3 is TGCAGTGCTAGAGGGTCTGGCGGGAGCGGGACAGATACGCAGTATTTT.

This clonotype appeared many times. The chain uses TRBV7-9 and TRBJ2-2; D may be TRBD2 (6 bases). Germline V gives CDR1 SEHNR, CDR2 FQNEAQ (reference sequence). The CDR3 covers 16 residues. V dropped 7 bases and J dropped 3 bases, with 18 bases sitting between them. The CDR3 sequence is CASIREPSDYTGELFF. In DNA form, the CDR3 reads TGTGCCAGCATCCGGGAGCCCTCGGACTACACCGGGGAGCTGTTTTTT.

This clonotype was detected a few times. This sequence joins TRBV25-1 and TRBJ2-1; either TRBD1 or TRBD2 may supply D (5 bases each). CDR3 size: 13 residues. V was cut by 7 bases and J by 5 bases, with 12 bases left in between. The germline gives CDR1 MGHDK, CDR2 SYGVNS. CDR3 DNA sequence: TGTGCCAGCACCCCGGGGACGAACAATGAGCAGTTCTTC. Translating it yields CASTPGTNNEQFF.

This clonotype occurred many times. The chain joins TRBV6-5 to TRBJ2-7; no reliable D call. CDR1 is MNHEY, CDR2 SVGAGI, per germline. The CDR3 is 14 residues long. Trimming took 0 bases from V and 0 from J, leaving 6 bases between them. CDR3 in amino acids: CASSYSWSSYEQYF. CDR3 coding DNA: TGTGCCAGCAGTTACTCTTGGAGCTCCTACGAGCAGTACTTC.

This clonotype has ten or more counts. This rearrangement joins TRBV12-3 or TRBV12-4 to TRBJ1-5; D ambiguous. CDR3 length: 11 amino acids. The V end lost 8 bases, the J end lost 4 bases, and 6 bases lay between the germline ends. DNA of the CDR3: TGTGCCAGCGGGATTAATCAGCCCCAGCATTTT. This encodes CASGINQPQHF.

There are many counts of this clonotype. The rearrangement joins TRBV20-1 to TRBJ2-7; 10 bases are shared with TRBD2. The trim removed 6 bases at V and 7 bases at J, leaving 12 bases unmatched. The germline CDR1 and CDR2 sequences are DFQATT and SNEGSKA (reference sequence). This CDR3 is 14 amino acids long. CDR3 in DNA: TGCAGTGCGACGGGAGCGGGAGGGCGAGGTGAGCAGTACTTC. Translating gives CSATGAGGRGEQYF.

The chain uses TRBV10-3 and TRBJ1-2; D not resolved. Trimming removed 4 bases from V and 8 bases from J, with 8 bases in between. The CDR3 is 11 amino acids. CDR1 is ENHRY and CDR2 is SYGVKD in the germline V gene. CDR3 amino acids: CAISAASGYTF. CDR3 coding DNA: TGTGCCATCAGTGCGGCTAGCGGCTACACCTTC.

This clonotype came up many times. CDR3 residues: CSVVVAGIWEQYF. The CDR3 DNA is TGCAGCGTTGTTGTAGCGGGGATCTGGGAGCAGTACTTC. The V and J genes are TRBV29-1 and TRBJ2-7, with TRBD2 identical over 8 bases. The germline V gene has CDR1 SQVTM and CDR2 ANQGSEA. This CDR3 comprises 13 residues. The V and J ends lost 4 bases and 7 bases, in that order; junction bases with no gene match: 9.

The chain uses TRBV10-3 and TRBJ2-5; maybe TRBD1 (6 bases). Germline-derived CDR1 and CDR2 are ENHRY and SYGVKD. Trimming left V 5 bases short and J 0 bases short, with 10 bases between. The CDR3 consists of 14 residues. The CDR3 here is CAISPGQYQETQYF. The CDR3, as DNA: TGTGCCATCAGTCCGGGACAATACCAAGAGACCCAGTACTTC.

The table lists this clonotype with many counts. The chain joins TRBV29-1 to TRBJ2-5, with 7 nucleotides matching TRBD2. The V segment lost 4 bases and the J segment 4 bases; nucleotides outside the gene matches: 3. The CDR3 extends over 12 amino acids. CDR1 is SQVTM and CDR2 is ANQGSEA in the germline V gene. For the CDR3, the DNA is TGCAGCGTTGTATGGGGGGGAGAGACCCAGTACTTC. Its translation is CSVVWGGETQYF.

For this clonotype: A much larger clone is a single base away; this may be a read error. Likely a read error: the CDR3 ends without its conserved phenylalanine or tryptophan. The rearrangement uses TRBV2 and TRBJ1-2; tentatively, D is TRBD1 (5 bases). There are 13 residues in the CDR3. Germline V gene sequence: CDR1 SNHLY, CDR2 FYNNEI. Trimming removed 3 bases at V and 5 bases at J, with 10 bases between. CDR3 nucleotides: TGTGCCAGCAGTGAGCCGCGGGGGTATGGCTACACCCTC. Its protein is CASSEPRGYGYTL.

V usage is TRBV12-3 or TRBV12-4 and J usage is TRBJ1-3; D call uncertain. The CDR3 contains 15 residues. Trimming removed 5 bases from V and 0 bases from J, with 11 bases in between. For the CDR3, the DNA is TGTGCCAGCAGTAACGGCCATTTCTCTGGAAACACCATATATTTT. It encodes CASSNGHFSGNTIYF.